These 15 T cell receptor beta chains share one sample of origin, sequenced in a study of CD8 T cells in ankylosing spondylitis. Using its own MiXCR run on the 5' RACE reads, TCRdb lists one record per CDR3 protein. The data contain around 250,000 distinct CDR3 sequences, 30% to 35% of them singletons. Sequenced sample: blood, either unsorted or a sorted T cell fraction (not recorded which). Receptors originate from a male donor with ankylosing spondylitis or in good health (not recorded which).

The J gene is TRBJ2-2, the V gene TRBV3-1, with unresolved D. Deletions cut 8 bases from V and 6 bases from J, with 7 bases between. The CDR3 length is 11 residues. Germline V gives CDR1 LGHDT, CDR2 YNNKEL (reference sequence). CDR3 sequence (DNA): TGTGCCAGCGGTACACCCGGGGAGCTGTTTTTT. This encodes CASGTPGELFF. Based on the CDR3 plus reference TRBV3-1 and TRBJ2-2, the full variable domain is DTAVSQTPKYLVTQMGNDKSIKCEQNLGHDTMYWYKQDSKKFLKIMFSYNNKELIINETVPNRFSPKSPDKAHLNLHINSLELGDSAVYFCASGTPGELFFGEGSRLTVL.

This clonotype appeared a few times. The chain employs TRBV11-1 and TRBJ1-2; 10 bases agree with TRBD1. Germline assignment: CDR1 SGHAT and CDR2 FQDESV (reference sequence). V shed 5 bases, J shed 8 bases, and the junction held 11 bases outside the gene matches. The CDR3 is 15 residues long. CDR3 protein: CASSRPWGTGDGYTF. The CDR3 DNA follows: TGTGCCAGCAGCAGACCGTGGGGGACAGGGGACGGCTACACCTTC.

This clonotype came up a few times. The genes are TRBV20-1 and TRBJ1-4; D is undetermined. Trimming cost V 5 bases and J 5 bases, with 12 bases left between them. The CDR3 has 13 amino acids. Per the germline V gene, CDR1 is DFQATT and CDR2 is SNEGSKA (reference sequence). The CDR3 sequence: CSASRTDNEKLFF. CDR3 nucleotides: TGCAGTGCTTCCAGAACCGACAATGAAAAACTGTTTTTT.

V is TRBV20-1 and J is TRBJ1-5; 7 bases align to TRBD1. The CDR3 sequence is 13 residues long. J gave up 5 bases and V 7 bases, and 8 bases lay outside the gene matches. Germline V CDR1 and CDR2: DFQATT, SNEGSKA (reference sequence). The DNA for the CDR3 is TGCAGTGGCACTACAGGGGCCGATCAGCCCCAGCATTTT. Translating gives CSGTTGADQPQHF.

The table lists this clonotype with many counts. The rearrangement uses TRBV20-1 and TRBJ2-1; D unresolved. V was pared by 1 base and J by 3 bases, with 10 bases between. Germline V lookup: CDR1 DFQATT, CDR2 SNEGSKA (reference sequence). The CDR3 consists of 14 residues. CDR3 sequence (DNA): TGCAGTGCTAGAGCCCGACTCTACTACAATGAGCAGTTCTTC. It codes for CSARARLYYNEQFF.

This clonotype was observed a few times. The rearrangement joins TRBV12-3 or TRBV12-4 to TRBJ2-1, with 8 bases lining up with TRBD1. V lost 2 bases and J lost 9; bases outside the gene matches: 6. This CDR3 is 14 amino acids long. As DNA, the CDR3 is TGTGCCAGCAGTTTAACCAGGGGGCTAGGTGAGCAGTTCTTC. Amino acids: CASSLTRGLGEQFF.

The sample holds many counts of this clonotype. The CDR3: CRGDPGGTSYEQYF. Here the CDR3 DNA reads TGCAGGGGGGATCCCGGAGGGACCTCCTACGAGCAGTACTTC. The genes are TRBV20-1 and TRBJ2-7, with a possible D match to TRBD2 (6 bases). Germline CDR1 and CDR2: DFQATT and SNEGSKA (reference sequence). There are 14 residues in the CDR3.

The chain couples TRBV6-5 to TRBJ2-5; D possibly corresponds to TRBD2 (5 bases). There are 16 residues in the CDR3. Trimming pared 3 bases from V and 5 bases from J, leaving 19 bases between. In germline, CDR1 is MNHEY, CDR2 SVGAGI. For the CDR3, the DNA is TGTGCCAGCAGTTATAGCGTCTGGGCAGCCGGGGAGACCCAGTACTTC. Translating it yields CASSYSVWAAGETQYF.

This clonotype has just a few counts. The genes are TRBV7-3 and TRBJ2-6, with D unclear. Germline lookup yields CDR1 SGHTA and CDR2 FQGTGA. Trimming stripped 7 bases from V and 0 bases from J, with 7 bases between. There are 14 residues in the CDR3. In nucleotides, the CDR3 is TGTGCCAGCACCCAGAACTCTGGGGCCAACGTCCTGACTTTC. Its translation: CASTQNSGANVLTF.

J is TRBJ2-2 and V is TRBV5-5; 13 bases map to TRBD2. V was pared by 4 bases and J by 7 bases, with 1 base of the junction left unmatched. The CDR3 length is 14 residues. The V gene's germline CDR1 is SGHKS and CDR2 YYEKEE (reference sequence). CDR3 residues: CASSGTSGIGELFF. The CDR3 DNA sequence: TGTGCCAGCAGCGGGACTAGCGGGATCGGGGAGCTGTTTTTT. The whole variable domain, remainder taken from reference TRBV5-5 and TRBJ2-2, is DAGVTQSPTHLIKTRGQQVTLRCSPISGHKSVSWYQQVLGQGPQFIFQYYEKEERGRGNFPDRFSARQFPNYSSELNVNALLLGDSALYLCASSGTSGIGELFFGEGSRLTVL.

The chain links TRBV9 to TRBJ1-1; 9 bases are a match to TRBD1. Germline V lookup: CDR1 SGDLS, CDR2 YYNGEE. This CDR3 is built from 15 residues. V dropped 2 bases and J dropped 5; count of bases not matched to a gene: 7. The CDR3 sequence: CASSVTGQGMTEAFF. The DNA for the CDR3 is TGTGCCAGCAGCGTGACGGGACAGGGTATGACTGAAGCTTTCTTT.

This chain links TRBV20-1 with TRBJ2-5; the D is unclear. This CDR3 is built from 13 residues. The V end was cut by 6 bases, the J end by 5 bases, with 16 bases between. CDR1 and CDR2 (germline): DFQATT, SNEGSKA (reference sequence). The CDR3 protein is CSAPPTRRETQYF. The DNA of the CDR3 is TGCAGTGCCCCCCCAACCCGACGGGAGACCCAGTACTTC.

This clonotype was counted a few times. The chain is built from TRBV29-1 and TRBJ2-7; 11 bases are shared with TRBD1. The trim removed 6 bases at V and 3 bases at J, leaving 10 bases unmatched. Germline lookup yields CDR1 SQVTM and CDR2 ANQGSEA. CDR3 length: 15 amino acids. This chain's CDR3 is CSVALGTGGLYEQYF. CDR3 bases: TGCAGCGTAGCCCTCGGGACAGGGGGACTCTACGAGCAGTACTTC.

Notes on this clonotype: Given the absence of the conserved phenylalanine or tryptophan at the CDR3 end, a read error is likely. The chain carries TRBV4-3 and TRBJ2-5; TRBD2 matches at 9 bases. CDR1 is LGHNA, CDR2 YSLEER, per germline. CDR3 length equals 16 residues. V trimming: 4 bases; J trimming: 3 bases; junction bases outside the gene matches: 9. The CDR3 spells CASSRNLAGAKETQYS. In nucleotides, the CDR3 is TGCGCCAGCAGCCGGAACTTAGCGGGGGCGAAAGAGACCCAGTACTCC.

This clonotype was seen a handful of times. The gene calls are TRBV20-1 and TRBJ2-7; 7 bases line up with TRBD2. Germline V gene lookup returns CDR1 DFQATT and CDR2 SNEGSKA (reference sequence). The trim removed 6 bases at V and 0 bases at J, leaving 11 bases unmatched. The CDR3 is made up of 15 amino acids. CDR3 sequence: CSANRGAGSSYEQYF. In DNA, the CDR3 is TGCAGTGCCAATCGGGGAGCGGGGAGCTCCTACGAGCAGTACTTC.